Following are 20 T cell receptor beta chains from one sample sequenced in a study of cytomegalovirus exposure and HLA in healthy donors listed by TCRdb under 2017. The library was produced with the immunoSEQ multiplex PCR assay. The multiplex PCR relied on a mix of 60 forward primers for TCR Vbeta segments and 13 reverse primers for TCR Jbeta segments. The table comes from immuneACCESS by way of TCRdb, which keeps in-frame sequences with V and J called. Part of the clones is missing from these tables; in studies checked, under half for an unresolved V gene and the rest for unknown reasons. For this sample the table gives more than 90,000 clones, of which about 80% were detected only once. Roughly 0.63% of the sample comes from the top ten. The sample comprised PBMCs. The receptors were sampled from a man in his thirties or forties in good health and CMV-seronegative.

CDR3 coding DNA: TGCGCCAGCAGCCACGGTGGTTGGCTAGCGGGGTTTACCGGGGAGCTGTTTTTT. This sequence encodes CASSHGGWLAGFTGELFF. The genes are TRBV4-3 and TRBJ2-2; 9 bases are shared with TRBD2. The CDR3 sequence is 18 residues long. Germline V gene data show CDR1 as LGHNA and CDR2 as YSLEER. The ends lost 3 bases at V and 5 bases at J; junction bases unmatched: 13.

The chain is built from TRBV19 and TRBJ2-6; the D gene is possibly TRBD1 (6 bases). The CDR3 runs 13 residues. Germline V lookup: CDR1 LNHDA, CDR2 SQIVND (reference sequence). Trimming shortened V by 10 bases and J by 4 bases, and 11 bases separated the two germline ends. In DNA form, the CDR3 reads TGTGCCATCACAGGGACCGGGGCCAACGTCCTGACTTTC. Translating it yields CAITGTGANVLTF.

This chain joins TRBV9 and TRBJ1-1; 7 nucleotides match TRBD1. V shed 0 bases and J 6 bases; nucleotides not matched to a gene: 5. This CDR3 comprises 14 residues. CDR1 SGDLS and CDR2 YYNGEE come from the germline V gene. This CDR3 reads CASSVDYRGPEAFF. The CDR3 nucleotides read TGTGCCAGCAGCGTAGATTACAGGGGACCTGAAGCTTTCTTT. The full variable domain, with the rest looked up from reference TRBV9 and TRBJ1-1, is DSGVTQTPKHLITATGQRVTLRCSPRSGDLSVYWYQQSLDQGLQFLIQYYNGEERAKGNILERFSAQQFPDLHSELNLSSLELGDSALYFCASSVDYRGPEAFFGQGTRLTVV.

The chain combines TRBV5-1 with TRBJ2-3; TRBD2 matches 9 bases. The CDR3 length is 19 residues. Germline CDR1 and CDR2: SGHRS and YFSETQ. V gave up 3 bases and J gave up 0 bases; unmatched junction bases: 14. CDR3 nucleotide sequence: TGCGCCAGCAGCTGGGGTTTGGTAGCGGGGGCCACTAGCACAGATACGCAGTATTTT. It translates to CASSWGLVAGATSTDTQYF.

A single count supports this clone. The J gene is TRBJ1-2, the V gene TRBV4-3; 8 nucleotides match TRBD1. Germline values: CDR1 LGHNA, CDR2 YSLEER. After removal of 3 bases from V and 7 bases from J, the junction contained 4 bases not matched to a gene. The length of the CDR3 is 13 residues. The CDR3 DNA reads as TGCGCCAGCAGCCAGCCAGGGGGCTCTGGCTACACCTTC. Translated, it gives CASSQPGGSGYTF.

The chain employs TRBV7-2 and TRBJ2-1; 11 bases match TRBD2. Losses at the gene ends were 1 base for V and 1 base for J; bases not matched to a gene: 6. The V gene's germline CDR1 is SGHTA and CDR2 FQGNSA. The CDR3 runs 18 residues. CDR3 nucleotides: TGTGCCAGCAGCTTAGTAGCGGGGGGGCCGCGGTCCTACAATGAGCAGTTCTTC. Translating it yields CASSLVAGGPRSYNEQFF.

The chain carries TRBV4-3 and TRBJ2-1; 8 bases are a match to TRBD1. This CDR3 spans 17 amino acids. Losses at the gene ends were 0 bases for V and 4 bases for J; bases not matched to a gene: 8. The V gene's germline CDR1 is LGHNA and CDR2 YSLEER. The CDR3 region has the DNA TGCGCCAGCAGCCAAGATCTCGGACAGGGCTCGTACAATGAGCAGTTCTTC. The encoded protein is CASSQDLGQGSYNEQFF.

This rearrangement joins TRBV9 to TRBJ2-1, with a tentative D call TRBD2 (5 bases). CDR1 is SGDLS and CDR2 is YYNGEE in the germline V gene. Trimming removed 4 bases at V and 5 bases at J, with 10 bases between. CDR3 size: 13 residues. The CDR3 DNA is TGTGCCAGCAGCCCGCCGCGGGACAATGAGCAGTTCTTC. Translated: CASSPPRDNEQFF. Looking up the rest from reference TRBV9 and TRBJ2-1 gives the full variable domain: DSGVTQTPKHLITATGQRVTLRCSPRSGDLSVYWYQQSLDQGLQFLIQYYNGEERAKGNILERFSAQQFPDLHSELNLSSLELGDSALYFCASSPPRDNEQFFGPGTRLTVL.

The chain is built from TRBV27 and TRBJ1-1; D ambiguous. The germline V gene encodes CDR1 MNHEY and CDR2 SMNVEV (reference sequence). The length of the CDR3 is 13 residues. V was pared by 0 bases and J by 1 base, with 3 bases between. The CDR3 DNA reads TGTGCCAGCAGTTTATCCAGGAACACTGAAGCTTTCTTT. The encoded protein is CASSLSRNTEAFF.

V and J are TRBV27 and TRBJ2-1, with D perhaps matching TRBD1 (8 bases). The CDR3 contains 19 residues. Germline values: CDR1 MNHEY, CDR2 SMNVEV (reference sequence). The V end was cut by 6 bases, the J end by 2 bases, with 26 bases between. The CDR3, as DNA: TGTGCCAGCAGCTCGAACAGGGGGATGGTCGGGAGGACCTACAATGAGCAGTTCTTC. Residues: CASSSNRGMVGRTYNEQFF.

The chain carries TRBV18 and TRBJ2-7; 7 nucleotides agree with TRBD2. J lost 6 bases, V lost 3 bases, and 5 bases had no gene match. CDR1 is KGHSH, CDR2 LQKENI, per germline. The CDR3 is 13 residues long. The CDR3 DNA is TGTGCCAGCTCACCCGCTGGGAGGGGCGAGCAGTACGTC. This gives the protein CASSPAGRGEQYV.

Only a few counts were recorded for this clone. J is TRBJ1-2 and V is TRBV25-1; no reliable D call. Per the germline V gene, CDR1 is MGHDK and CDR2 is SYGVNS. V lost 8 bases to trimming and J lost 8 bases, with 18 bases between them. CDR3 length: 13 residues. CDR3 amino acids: CASSFRSDGGYTF. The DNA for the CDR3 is TGTGCCAGCTCTTTCCGGAGCGATGGGGGCTACACCTTC.

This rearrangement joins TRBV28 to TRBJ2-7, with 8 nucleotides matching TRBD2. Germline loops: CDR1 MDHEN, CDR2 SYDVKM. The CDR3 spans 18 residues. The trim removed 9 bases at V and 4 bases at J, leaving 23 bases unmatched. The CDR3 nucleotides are TGTGCCAGTGGGACCTTAGGGTACGGGGGGGCGAAAACGTACGAGCAGTACTTC. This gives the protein CASGTLGYGGAKTYEQYF.

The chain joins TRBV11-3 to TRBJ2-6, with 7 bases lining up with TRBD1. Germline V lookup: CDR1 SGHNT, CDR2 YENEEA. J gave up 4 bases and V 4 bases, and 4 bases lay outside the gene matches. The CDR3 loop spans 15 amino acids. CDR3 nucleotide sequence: TGTGCCAGCAGCTCCAGGGGGAAAGGGGCCAACGTCCTGACTTTC. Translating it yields CASSSRGKGANVLTF.

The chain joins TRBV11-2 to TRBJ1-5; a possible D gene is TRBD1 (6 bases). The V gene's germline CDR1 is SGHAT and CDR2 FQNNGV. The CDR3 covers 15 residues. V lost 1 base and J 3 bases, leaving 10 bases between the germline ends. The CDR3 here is CASSLGQGFNQPQHF. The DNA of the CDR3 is TGTGCCAGCAGCTTAGGGCAGGGGTTCAATCAGCCCCAGCATTTT.

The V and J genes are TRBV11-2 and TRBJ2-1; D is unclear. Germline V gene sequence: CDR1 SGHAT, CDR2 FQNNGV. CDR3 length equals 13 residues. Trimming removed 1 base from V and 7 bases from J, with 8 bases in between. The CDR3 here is CASSLVMSNEQFF. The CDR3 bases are TGTGCCAGCAGCTTAGTTATGTCGAATGAGCAGTTCTTC.

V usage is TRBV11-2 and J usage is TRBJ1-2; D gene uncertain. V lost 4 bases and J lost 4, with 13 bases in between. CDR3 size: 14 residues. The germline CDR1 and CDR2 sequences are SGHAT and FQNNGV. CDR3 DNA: TGTGCCAGCAGCTCATTAAACGGGTTCTATGGCTACACCTTC. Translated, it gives CASSSLNGFYGYTF.

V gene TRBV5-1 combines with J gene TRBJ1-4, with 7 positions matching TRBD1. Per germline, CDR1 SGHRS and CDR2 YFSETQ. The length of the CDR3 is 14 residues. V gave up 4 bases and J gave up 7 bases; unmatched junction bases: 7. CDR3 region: CASSRPGQSEKLFF. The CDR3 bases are TGCGCCAGCAGCCGCCCGGGACAGTCTGAAAAACTGTTTTTT.

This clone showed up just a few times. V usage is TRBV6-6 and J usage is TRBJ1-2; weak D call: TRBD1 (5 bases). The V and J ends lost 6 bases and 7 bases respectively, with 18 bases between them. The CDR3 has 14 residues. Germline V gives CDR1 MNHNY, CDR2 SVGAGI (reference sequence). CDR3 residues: CASSLTTGVSGYTF. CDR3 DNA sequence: TGTGCCAGCAGCCTTACGACGGGGGTTTCTGGCTACACCTTC.

The CDR3 region is CASSDSANSPLHF. CDR3 DNA: TGTGCCAGCAGTGACTCGGCTAATTCACCCCTCCACTTT. The chain recombines TRBV6-4 with TRBJ1-6; no definite D call. CDR1 is MRHNA and CDR2 is SNTAGT in the germline V gene. The CDR3 is 13 residues long. Trimming left V 0 bases short and J 6 bases short, with 3 bases between.